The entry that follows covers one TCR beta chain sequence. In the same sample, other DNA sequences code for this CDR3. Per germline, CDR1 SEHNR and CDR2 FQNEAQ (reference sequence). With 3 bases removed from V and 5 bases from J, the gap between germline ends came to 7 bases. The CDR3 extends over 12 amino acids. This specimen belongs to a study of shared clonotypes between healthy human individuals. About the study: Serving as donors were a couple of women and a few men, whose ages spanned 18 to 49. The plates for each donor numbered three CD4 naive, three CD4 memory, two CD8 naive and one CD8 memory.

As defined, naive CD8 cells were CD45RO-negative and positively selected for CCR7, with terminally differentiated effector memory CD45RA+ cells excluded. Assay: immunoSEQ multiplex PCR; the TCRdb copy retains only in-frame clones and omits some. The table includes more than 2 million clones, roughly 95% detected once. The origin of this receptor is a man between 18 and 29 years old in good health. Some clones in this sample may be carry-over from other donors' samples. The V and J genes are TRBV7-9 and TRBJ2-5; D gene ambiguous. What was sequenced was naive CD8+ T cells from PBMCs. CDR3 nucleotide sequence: TGTGCCAGCAGCTTTCCGTTGGAGACCCAGTACTTC. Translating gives CASSFPLETQYF.